This entry is about one T cell receptor (beta chain). This entry belongs to a study of shared T cell receptors in the human thymus. Germline V CDR1 and CDR2: SGHRS, YFSETQ. The CDR3 has 14 amino acids. V was pared by 0 bases and J by 9 bases, with 16 bases between. The data were produced by immunoSEQ multiplex PCR, yet TCRdb's version contains in-frame clones alone and is incomplete. This sample has some 700,000 clones, with 80% to 90% found just once. The same data also contributed to another study, on human thymus T cells. From that study: Thymic and blood repertoires appeared to display a bias in their usage of V and J genes.

The source material was thymocytes. This chain uses TRBV5-1 with TRBJ2-7; D is possibly TRBD2 (6 bases). This TCR derives from a girl younger than two with a congenital heart defect. Written as DNA, the CDR3 is TGCGCCAGCAGCTTGGGCGGGGCGCAAGGGTGGCAGTACTTC. It translates to CASSLGGAQGWQYF.